These 17 T cell receptor beta chains were sequenced from one sample in a study of TIL therapy for anti-PD-1-resistant metastatic lung cancer. The libraries were made with immunoSEQ v3. Some clones are missing from TCRdb's copy, which holds only in-frame ones; the method was immunoSEQ multiplex PCR. The sample has some 16,000 clones, approximately 69% seen once. Specified time point: pre-treatment sample, taken before nivolumab and TIL therapy. The sequencing here drew on blood, taken at baseline. The source of these receptors is a person between 30 and 79 years old with non-small cell lung cancer.

Concerning this clone itself: This sample includes further DNA sequences coding for the same CDR3. J is TRBJ2-1 and V is TRBV5-4, with 10 nucleotides matching TRBD2. This CDR3 has 15 residues. CDR1 SGHNT and CDR2 YYREEE come from the germline V gene (reference sequence). V shed 2 bases, J shed 4 bases, and the junction held 3 bases outside the gene matches. The CDR3 nucleotides are TGTGCCAGCAGCTTAGGAGCGGGGGGGTACAATGAGCAGTTCTTC. As protein: CASSLGAGGYNEQFF.

This chain links TRBV5-1 with TRBJ2-3; 10 bases match TRBD2. The CDR3 length is 17 residues. The trim removed 1 base at V and 2 bases at J, leaving 7 bases unmatched. Germline-derived CDR1 and CDR2 are SGHRS and YFSETQ. The CDR3 nucleotides read TGCGCCAGCAGCTTGTTTTCAGCGGGGGGGAACACAGATACGCAGTATTTT. Amino acid sequence: CASSLFSAGGNTDTQYF.

The chain joins TRBV5-6 to TRBJ2-3, with D tentatively TRBD2 (5 bases). Trimming removed 2 bases at V and 3 bases at J, with 10 bases between. Germline CDR1 reads SGHDT; CDR2 reads YYEEEE. The CDR3 has 14 amino acids. The CDR3 nucleotides read TGTGCCAGCAGCTTTTATACGGGGACAGATACGCAGTATTTT. Translation: CASSFYTGTDTQYF.

This chain uses TRBV4-1 with TRBJ1-1; TRBD1 matches at 7 bases. Germline lookup yields CDR1 MGHRA and CDR2 YSYEKL. Trimming removed 3 bases from V and 4 bases from J; junction bases left unmatched: 11. The CDR3 spans 16 residues. The CDR3 sequence: CASSQGNRPGGTEAFF. CDR3 nucleotides: TGCGCCAGCAGCCAGGGAAATCGCCCAGGGGGCACTGAAGCTTTCTTT.

This clone was seen once. V usage is TRBV6-6 and J usage is TRBJ2-3; D gene unclear. Germline CDR1 and CDR2: MNHNY and SVGAGI (reference sequence). The CDR3 is 14 amino acids. The V end lost 2 bases, the J end lost 3 bases, and 9 bases lay between the germline ends. CDR3 protein: CASSYHPATDTQYF. In nucleotides, the CDR3 is TGTGCCAGCAGTTACCACCCGGCGACAGATACGCAGTATTTT.

This clone has only one observation. The chain links TRBV5-1 to TRBJ1-3; D is uncertain. V was pared by 0 bases and J by 2 bases, with 9 bases between. Germline V gene sequence: CDR1 SGHRS, CDR2 YFSETQ. The CDR3 is 15 amino acids. The CDR3 loop reads CASSLEASTGNTIYF. In DNA, the CDR3 is TGCGCCAGCAGCTTGGAGGCGTCGACTGGAAACACCATATATTTT.

The rearrangement joins TRBV7-9 to TRBJ1-2, with D perhaps TRBD1 (6 bases). Deletions cut 5 bases from V and 7 bases from J, with 29 bases between. This CDR3 is 18 amino acids long. Germline V lookup: CDR1 SEHNR, CDR2 FQNEAQ (reference sequence). The CDR3 reads CASSLGGAHAAISGGYTF. DNA of the CDR3: TGTGCCAGCAGCCTCGGGGGGGCGCATGCTGCGATTTCTGGTGGCTACACCTTC. The whole variable domain, remainder taken from reference TRBV7-9 and TRBJ1-2, is DTGVSQNPRHKITKRGQNVTFRCDPISEHNRLYWYRQTLGQGPEFLTYFQNEAQLEKSRLLSDRFSAERPKGSFSTLEIQRTEQGDSAMYLCASSLGGAHAAISGGYTFGSGTRLTVV.

This chain connects TRBV19 to TRBJ2-7; perhaps D is TRBD1 or TRBD2 (5 bases each). Trimming removed 10 bases from V and 1 base from J, with 14 bases in between. The germline V gene encodes CDR1 LNHDA and CDR2 SQIVND (reference sequence). CDR3 length equals 13 residues. The CDR3 DNA reads TGTGCCACAGGAGGACAAAGATCCTACGAGCAGTACTTC. Protein product: CATGGQRSYEQYF.

The chain uses TRBV27 and TRBJ2-6, with D possibly TRBD2 on 6 matching bases. Trimming shortened V by 5 bases and J by 4 bases, and 15 bases separated the two germline ends. The CDR3 spans 16 residues. Germline V lookup: CDR1 MNHEY, CDR2 SMNVEV (reference sequence). The CDR3 protein is CASSLRGRSGANVLTF. CDR3 coding DNA: TGTGCCAGCAGTCTAAGAGGGAGGTCCGGGGCCAACGTCCTGACTTTC.

This rearrangement joins TRBV10-3 to TRBJ1-6, with 7 nucleotides matching TRBD1. The CDR3 length is 20 residues. With 3 bases clipped from V and 0 bases from J, the junction kept 14 bases outside the gene matches. Germline CDR1 and CDR2: ENHRY and SYGVKD. DNA of the CDR3: TGTGCCATCAGTGATGAGGAAATTCCGGGACAGAGCTCCTATAATTCACCCCTCCACTTT. This gives the protein CAISDEEIPGQSSYNSPLHF.

This clone has only a few counts. The CDR3 region is CASSGQVETSPLHF. The CDR3 bases are TGTGCCAGCAGCGGACAGGTAGAGACTTCACCCCTCCACTTT. This chain links TRBV7-9 with TRBJ1-6, with 7 bases lining up with TRBD1. This CDR3 has 14 amino acids. The trim removed 5 bases at V and 9 bases at J, leaving 7 bases unmatched. CDR1 and CDR2 from the germline V gene are SEHNR and FQNEAQ (reference sequence).

The gene calls are TRBV7-8 and TRBJ2-7, with D possibly TRBD2 on 7 matching bases. The CDR3 extends over 15 amino acids. Per germline, CDR1 SGHVS and CDR2 FQNEAQ. V was clipped by 5 bases and J by 2 bases, with 16 bases between them. CDR3 DNA: TGTGCCAGCAGCCCCAGGGGAGGACTAGCCTACGAGCAGTACTTC. Protein product: CASSPRGGLAYEQYF.

V and J are TRBV30 and TRBJ1-2; D gene ambiguous. CDR1 GTSNPN and CDR2 SVGIG come from the germline V gene (reference sequence). V was pared by 3 bases and J by 2 bases, with 10 bases between. The CDR3 consists of 13 residues. The CDR3 DNA reads TGTGCCTGGAGATCCGAAAGAAACTATGGCTACACCTTC. It specifies CAWRSERNYGYTF.

This rearrangement joins TRBV25-1 to TRBJ2-7, with 7 bases identical to TRBD2. CDR1 is MGHDK and CDR2 is SYGVNS in the germline V gene. V dropped 1 base and J dropped 2; count of bases not matched to a gene: 5. This CDR3 is built from 15 residues. The CDR3 loop is CASSEWGTTTYEQYF. CDR3 in DNA: TGTGCCAGCAGTGAATGGGGGACTACTACCTACGAGCAGTACTTC.

The chain joins TRBV4-1 to TRBJ2-1, with 11 positions matching TRBD2. CDR3 length: 15 amino acids. The trim removed 2 bases at V and 4 bases at J, leaving 1 base unmatched. CDR1 and CDR2 (germline): MGHRA, YSYEKL. The CDR3 DNA reads as TGCGCCAGCAGCCAAACTAGCGGGGGATACAATGAGCAGTTCTTC. As protein: CASSQTSGGYNEQFF.

The V call is TRBV5-6, the J call TRBJ2-1; unclear D gene. The CDR3 has 12 amino acids. Germline CDR1 SGHDT, CDR2 YYEEEE. Trimming took off 2 bases at V and 7 bases at J, with 7 bases between the two ends. The CDR3 DNA reads as TGTGCCAGCAGCTTTTCGGTTAATGAGCAGTTCTTC. It yields the protein CASSFSVNEQFF.

This clone appeared a few times. The V gene is TRBV6-5, the J gene TRBJ2-5; TRBD1 or TRBD2 may be the D gene (5 bases each). Trimming took off 4 bases at V and 1 base at J, with 13 bases between the two ends. The CDR3 has 15 residues. CDR1 is MNHEY and CDR2 is SVGAGI in the germline V gene. The CDR3 sequence: CASSLGTKLQETQYF. Here the CDR3 DNA reads TGTGCCAGCAGTTTGGGGACGAAGCTCCAAGAGACCCAGTACTTC.